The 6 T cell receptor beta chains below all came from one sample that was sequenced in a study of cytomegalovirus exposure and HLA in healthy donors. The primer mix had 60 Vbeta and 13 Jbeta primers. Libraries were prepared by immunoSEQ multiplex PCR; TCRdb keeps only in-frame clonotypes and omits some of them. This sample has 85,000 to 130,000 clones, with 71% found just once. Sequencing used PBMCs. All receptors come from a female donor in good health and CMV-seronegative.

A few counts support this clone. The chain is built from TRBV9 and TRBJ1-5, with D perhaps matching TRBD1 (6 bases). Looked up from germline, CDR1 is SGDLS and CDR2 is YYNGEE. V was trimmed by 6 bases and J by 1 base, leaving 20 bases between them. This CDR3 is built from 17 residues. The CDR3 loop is CASMTPRGESSNQPQHF. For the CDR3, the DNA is TGTGCCAGCATGACCCCCAGGGGAGAGTCCAGCAATCAGCCCCAGCATTTT.

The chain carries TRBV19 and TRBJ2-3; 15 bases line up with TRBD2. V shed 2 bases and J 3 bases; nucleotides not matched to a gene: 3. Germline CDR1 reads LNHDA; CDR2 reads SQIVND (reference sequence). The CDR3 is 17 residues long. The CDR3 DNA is TGTGCCAGTAGTATACGGGGACTAGCGGGAGGAACAGATACGCAGTATTTT. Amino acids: CASSIRGLAGGTDTQYF.

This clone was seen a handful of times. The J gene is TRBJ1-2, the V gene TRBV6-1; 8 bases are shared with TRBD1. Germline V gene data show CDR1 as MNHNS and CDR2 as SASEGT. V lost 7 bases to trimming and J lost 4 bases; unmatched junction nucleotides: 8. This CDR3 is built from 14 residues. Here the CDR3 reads CASNPGQVGYGYTF. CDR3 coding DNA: TGTGCCAGCAACCCGGGACAGGTGGGCTATGGCTACACCTTC.

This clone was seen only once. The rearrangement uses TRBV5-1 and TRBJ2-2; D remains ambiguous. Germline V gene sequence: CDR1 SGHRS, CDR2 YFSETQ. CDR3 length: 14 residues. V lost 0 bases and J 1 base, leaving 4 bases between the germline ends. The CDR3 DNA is TGCGCCAGCAGCTTGGGGCAGAACACCGGGGAGCTGTTTTTT. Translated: CASSLGQNTGELFF.

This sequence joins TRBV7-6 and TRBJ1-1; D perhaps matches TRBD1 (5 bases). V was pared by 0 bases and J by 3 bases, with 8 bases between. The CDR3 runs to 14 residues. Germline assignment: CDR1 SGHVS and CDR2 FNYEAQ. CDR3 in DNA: TGTGCCAGCAGCTTAGCGGGGGAGGACACTGAAGCTTTCTTT. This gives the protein CASSLAGEDTEAFF.

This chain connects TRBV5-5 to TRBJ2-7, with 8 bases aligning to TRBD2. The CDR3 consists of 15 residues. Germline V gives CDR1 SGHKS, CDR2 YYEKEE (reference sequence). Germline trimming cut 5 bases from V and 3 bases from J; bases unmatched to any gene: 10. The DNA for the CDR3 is TGTGCCAGCAGTCAACCGGGACTAGAGGACTACGAGCAGTACTTC. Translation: CASSQPGLEDYEQYF. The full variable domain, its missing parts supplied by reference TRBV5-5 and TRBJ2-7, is DAGVTQSPTHLIKTRGQQVTLRCSPISGHKSVSWYQQVLGQGPQFIFQYYEKEERGRGNFPDRFSARQFPNYSSELNVNALLLGDSALYLCASSQPGLEDYEQYFGPGTRLTVT.